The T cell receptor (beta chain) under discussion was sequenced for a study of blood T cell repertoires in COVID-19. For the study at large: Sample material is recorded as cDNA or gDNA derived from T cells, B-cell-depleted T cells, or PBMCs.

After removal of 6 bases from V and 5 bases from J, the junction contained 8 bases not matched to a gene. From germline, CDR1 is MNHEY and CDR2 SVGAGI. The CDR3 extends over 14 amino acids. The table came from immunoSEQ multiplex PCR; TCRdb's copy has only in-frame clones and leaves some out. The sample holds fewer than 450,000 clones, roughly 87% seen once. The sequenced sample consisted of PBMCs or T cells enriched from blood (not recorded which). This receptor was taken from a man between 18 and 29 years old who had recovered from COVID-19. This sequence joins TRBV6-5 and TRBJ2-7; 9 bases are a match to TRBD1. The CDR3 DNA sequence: TGTGCCAGCAGGTTGACAGGGGGAGGCGACGAGCAGTACTTC. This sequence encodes CASRLTGGGDEQYF.